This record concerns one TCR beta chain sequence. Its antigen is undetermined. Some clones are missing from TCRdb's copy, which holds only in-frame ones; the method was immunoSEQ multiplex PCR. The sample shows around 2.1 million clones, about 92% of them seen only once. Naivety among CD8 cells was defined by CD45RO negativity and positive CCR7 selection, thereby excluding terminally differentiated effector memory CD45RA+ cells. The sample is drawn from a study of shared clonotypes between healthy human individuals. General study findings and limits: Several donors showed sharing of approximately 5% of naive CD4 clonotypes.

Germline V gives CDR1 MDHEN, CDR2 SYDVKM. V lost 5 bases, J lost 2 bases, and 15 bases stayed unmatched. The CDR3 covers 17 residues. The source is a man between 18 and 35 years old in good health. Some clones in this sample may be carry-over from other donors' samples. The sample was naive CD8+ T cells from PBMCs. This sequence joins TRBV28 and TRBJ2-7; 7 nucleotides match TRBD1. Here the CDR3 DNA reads TGTGCCAGCAGTCCTCCCGCCCACAGGGGCGGTCCCTACGAGCAGTACTTC. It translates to CASSPPAHRGGPYEQYF.